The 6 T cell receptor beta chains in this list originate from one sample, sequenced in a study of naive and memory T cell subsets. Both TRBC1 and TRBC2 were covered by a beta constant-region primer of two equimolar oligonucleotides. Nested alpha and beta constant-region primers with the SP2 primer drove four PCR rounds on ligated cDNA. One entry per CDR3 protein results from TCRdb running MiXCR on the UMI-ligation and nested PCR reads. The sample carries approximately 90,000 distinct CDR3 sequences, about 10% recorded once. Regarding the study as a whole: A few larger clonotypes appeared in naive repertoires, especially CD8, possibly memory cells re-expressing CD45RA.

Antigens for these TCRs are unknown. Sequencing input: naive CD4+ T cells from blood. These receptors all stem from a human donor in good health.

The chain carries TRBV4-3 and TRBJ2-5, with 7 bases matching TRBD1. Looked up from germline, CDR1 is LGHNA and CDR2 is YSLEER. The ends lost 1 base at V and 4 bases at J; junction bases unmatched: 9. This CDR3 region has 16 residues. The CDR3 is CASSQAPPGQLETQYF. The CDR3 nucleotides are TGCGCCAGCAGCCAAGCCCCCCCGGGACAGTTAGAGACCCAGTACTTC.

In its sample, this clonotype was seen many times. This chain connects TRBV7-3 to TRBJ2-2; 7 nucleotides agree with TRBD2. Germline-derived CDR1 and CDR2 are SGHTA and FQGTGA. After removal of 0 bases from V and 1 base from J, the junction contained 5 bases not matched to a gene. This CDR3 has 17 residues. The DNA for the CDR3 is TGTGCCAGCAGCTTAACACGGGGGGACTTGAACACCGGGGAGCTGTTTTTT. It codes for CASSLTRGDLNTGELFF.

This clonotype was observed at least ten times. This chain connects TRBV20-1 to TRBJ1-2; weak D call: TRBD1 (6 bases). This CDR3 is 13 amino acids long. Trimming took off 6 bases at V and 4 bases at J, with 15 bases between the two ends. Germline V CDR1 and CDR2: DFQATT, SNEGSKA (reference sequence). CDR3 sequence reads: CSAPDRLSYGYTF. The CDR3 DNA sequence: TGCAGTGCCCCCGACAGGTTGTCCTATGGCTACACCTTC.

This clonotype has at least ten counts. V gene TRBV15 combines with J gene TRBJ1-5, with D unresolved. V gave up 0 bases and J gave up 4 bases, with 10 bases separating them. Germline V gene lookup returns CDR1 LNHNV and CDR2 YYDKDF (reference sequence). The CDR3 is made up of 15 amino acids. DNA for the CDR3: TGTGCCACCAGCAGAGATCTTGGTGTTAATCAGCCCCAGCATTTT. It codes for CATSRDLGVNQPQHF.

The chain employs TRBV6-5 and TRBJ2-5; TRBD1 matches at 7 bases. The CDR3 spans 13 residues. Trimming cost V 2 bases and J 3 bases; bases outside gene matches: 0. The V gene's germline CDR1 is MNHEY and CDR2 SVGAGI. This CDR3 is CASSYGTEETQYF. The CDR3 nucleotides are TGTGCCAGCAGTTACGGGACAGAAGAGACCCAGTACTTC.

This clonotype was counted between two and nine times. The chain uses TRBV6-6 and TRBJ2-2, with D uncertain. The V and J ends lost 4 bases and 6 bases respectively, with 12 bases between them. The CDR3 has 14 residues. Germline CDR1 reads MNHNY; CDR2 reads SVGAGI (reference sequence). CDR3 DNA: TGTGCCAGCAGTTCCCGTGAGCGTGCCGGGGAGCTGTTTTTT. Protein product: CASSSRERAGELFF.